Shown below are 26 T cell receptor beta chains from a single sample sequenced in a study of T cells in Graves' hyperthyroidism and ophthalmopathy. RNA transcripts provided the source from which TCR beta CDR3 regions were amplified. The HTBI set primed first-round TCR CDR3 RT-PCR. Using its own MiXCR run on the multiplex PCR reads, TCRdb lists one record per CDR3 protein. The data contain roughly 24,000 distinct CDR3 sequences, roughly 46% of them singletons. Material: blood. These receptors were obtained from a woman aged 25 to 45 with Graves' hyperthyroidism.

The chain carries TRBV7-2 and TRBJ2-5; D is possibly TRBD1 (6 bases). CDR1 SGHTA and CDR2 FQGNSA come from the germline V gene. V shed 5 bases and J shed 4 bases, with 14 bases lying between them. The CDR3 totals 14 residues. CDR3 protein: CASSLTGNGETQYF. CDR3 sequence (DNA): TGTGCCAGCAGCCTAACAGGGAACGGAGAGACCCAGTACTTC.

This clonotype was seen ten or more times. This rearrangement joins TRBV6-6 to TRBJ2-3; D not certain. Trimming cost V 5 bases and J 4 bases, with 7 bases left between them. This CDR3 comprises 12 residues. From germline, CDR1 is MNHNY and CDR2 SVGAGI (reference sequence). CDR3 region: CASSNTADTQYF. The DNA for the CDR3 is TGTGCCAGCAGTAATACGGCAGATACGCAGTATTTT.

The genes are TRBV10-2 and TRBJ2-7, with D maybe TRBD2 (6 bases). This CDR3 has 11 residues. With 3 bases removed from V and 12 bases from J, the gap between germline ends came to 12 bases. Germline V gives CDR1 WSHSY, CDR2 SAAADI. CDR3 coding DNA: TGCGCCAGCAGTGAAAGCGGGCCAAGGTACTTC. This gives the protein CASSESGPRYF.

This chain uses TRBV10-3 with TRBJ2-7, with TRBD2 as a possible D gene (6 bases). From germline, CDR1 is ENHRY and CDR2 SYGVKD. Trimming removed 10 bases from V and 3 bases from J, with 13 bases in between. The CDR3 loop spans 12 amino acids. CDR3 nucleotide sequence: TGTGCCACACGGACGGGGGTCTACGAGCAGTACTTC. It codes for CATRTGVYEQYF.

This clonotype was seen many times. The chain recombines TRBV5-6 with TRBJ1-2; D gene unclear. Germline lookup yields CDR1 SGHDT and CDR2 YYEEEE. The CDR3 contains 17 residues. The germline V and J ends were trimmed by 3 bases and 3 bases, with 21 bases remaining between them. For the CDR3, the DNA is TGTGCCAGCAGCTACGACATGGACGGCGGAGACCACTATGGCTACACCTTC. The encoded protein is CASSYDMDGGDHYGYTF.

About this clonotype itself: Its ends do not fully match the called genes, so a read error is possible. V is TRBV19 and J is TRBJ2-3, with 10 bases identical to TRBD1. The germline V gene has CDR1 LNHDA and CDR2 SQIVND (reference sequence). The CDR3 covers 16 residues. The CDR3 DNA reads TGTGCCAGTATGAAGCAGGGACAGGGGAGCACAGATGCGCAGTATTTT. It specifies CASMKQGQGSTDAQYF. Full variable domain (missing parts from reference TRBV19 and TRBJ2-3): DGGITQSPKYLFRKEGQNVTLSCEQNLNHDAMYWYRQDPGQGLRLIYYSQIVNDFQKGDIAEGYSVSREKKESFPLTVTSAQKNPTAFYLCASMKQGQGSTDAQYFGPGTRLTVL.

The table lists this clonotype with a count of one. The chain combines TRBV2 with TRBJ1-2; 7 bases are shared with TRBD1. V shed 6 bases, J shed 3 bases, and the junction held 4 bases outside the gene matches. Germline CDR1 reads SNHLY; CDR2 reads FYNNEI. The CDR3 has 13 residues. The DNA of the CDR3 is TGTGCCAGCAGGACAGGGACGGACTATGGCTACACCTTC. The encoded protein is CASRTGTDYGYTF.

This clonotype was recorded many times. The rearrangement uses TRBV11-3 and TRBJ2-7, with D possibly TRBD2 on 5 matching bases. The CDR3 contains 15 residues. Germline V gives CDR1 SGHNT, CDR2 YENEEA. Trimming shortened V by 0 bases and J by 7 bases, and 16 bases separated the two germline ends. This chain's CDR3 is CASSLDTASGGEQYF. The CDR3 coding sequence is TGTGCCAGCAGCTTAGACACGGCCTCCGGAGGAGAGCAGTACTTC.

The V call is TRBV28, the J call TRBJ2-3; 9 bases fit TRBD2. V was pared by 2 bases and J by 1 base, with 10 bases of the junction left unmatched. This CDR3 spans 18 amino acids. From germline, CDR1 is MDHEN and CDR2 SYDVKM. The CDR3 DNA sequence: TGTGCCAGCAGTTTAAGCCTAGCGGGACCCCTCGGCACAGATACGCAGTATTTT. It specifies CASSLSLAGPLGTDTQYF.

This clonotype is labeled medium-sized (0.01 to 0.1%). This chain joins TRBV24-1 and TRBJ2-1; D is ambiguous. V was cut by 0 bases and J by 3 bases, with 14 bases left in between. The CDR3 consists of 17 residues. The germline gives CDR1 KGHDR, CDR2 SFDVKD. The CDR3 sequence: CATSDLNGLGSYNEQFF. The CDR3, as DNA: TGTGCCACCAGTGATTTGAATGGATTAGGCAGCTACAATGAGCAGTTCTTC.

A remark on this clonotype: A single base separates this from a much larger clone, so it may be a read error. The final CDR3 position lacks the conserved phenylalanine or tryptophan, pointing to a likely read error. The chain uses TRBV28 and TRBJ2-7; 7 bases match TRBD2. V was pared by 7 bases and J by 2 bases, with 17 bases of the junction left unmatched. The CDR3 spans 17 residues. Germline lookup yields CDR1 MDHEN and CDR2 SYDVKM. The CDR3 region has the DNA TGTGCCAGCACTCAGGCGGCTAGCGGCGATCAAACCTACGAGCAGTACCTC. This encodes CASTQAASGDQTYEQYL.

The rearrangement uses TRBV19 and TRBJ2-1; D possibly corresponds to TRBD1 (7 bases). This CDR3 spans 19 amino acids. Germline V lookup: CDR1 LNHDA, CDR2 SQIVND (reference sequence). V shed 5 bases and J shed 1 base, with 24 bases lying between them. The CDR3 region has the DNA TGTGCCAGTAGTGTTTTGGAGGGGGCGAGGTTGTCATCCTACAATGAGCAGTTCTTC. As protein: CASSVLEGARLSSYNEQFF.

This rearrangement joins TRBV20-1 to TRBJ1-5, with a weak D call TRBD1 (5 bases). V lost 3 bases, J lost 4 bases, and 10 bases lay in between. The germline CDR1 and CDR2 sequences are DFQATT and SNEGSKA (reference sequence). The CDR3 is made up of 13 amino acids. The CDR3 DNA follows: TGCAGTGCTAGGGTGGGGACGAATCAGCCCCAGCATTTT. Its translation: CSARVGTNQPQHF.

At least ten counts were recorded for this clonotype. The V and J genes are TRBV6-5 and TRBJ2-7; maybe TRBD1 (5 bases). Germline CDR1 is MNHEY and CDR2 is SVGAGI. The CDR3 is made up of 13 amino acids. Trimming removed 6 bases at V and 2 bases at J, with 11 bases between. Here the CDR3 DNA reads TGTGCCAGCAGACCTCAGGGTCCCTACGAGCAGTACTTC. Its translation is CASRPQGPYEQYF.

This rearrangement joins TRBV12-3 or TRBV12-4 to TRBJ1-2; D gene uncertain. CDR3 length: 13 residues. Trimming took off 1 base at V and 7 bases at J, with 10 bases between the two ends. The DNA of the CDR3 is TGTGCCAGCAGTTTAGTTTCAGGTTTTGGCTACACCTTC. Protein: CASSLVSGFGYTF.

By sample share, this clonotype is medium-sized. The chain couples TRBV20-1 to TRBJ2-1; possibly TRBD1 or TRBD2 for D (5 bases each). Germline CDR1 reads DFQATT; CDR2 reads SNEGSKA (reference sequence). V shed 3 bases and J shed 6 bases, with 12 bases lying between them. The CDR3 length is 13 residues. The CDR3 DNA sequence: TGCAGTGCTAGGGGACCCGCGATCAATGAGCAGTTCTTC. It codes for CSARGPAINEQFF.

This clonotype is medium-sized by share. The chain carries TRBV19 and TRBJ2-5; TRBD1 matches 7 bases. The CDR3 contains 15 residues. Germline-derived CDR1 and CDR2 are LNHDA and SQIVND (reference sequence). After removal of 5 bases from V and 5 bases from J, the junction contained 11 bases not matched to a gene. In DNA, the CDR3 is TGTGCCAGTAGTGTAAGGGACAGCTTCCCGGAGACCCAGTACTTC. It encodes CASSVRDSFPETQYF.

J is TRBJ1-1 and V is TRBV2; D unclear. Trimming left V 10 bases short and J 0 bases short, with 12 bases between. The CDR3 sequence is 13 residues long. Germline assignment: CDR1 SNHLY and CDR2 FYNNEI. CDR3 loop: CATKLGLNTEAFF. The CDR3 DNA follows: TGTGCCACTAAGCTGGGGTTGAACACTGAAGCTTTCTTT.

By its share, this clonotype is medium-sized. The V and J genes are TRBV19 and TRBJ2-1; TRBD2 aligns across 14 bases. The CDR3 length is 16 residues. In germline, CDR1 is LNHDA, CDR2 SQIVND (reference sequence). V shed 7 bases, J shed 10 bases, and the junction held 12 bases outside the gene matches. DNA for the CDR3: TGTGCCAGTACCGGAGGGGGACTAGCGGGAGCTGGAGAGCAGTTCTTC. Residues: CASTGGGLAGAGEQFF.

In its sample, this clonotype ranks as medium-sized. The chain recombines TRBV10-2 with TRBJ2-5; either TRBD1 or TRBD2 may fit D (6 bases each). This CDR3 spans 15 amino acids. V was trimmed by 0 bases and J by 4 bases, leaving 12 bases between them. Germline assignment: CDR1 WSHSY and CDR2 SAAADI. CDR3 loop: CASSESTRGRETQYF. For the CDR3, the DNA is TGCGCCAGCAGTGAGTCAACCCGGGGGCGAGAGACCCAGTACTTC.

This clonotype appeared many times. The chain links TRBV5-4 to TRBJ2-1; 8 positions agree with TRBD2. This CDR3 region has 14 residues. The junction had 3 bases not matched to a gene; V was cut back by 6 bases and J by 1 base. Looked up from germline, CDR1 is SGHNT and CDR2 is YYREEE (reference sequence). The CDR3 nucleotides are TGTGCCAGCAACAAGCGGGGGTCCTACAATGAGCAGTTCTTC. Amino acid sequence: CASNKRGSYNEQFF.

This clonotype has at least ten counts. The chain combines TRBV30 with TRBJ2-7; no clear D gene. The germline gives CDR1 GTSNPN, CDR2 SVGIG (reference sequence). The CDR3 length is 12 residues. V lost 0 bases and J 4 bases, leaving 7 bases between the germline ends. As DNA, the CDR3 is TGTGCCTGGAGTGTGGAAAAGTACGAGCAGTACTTC. As protein: CAWSVEKYEQYF.

This chain connects TRBV25-1 to TRBJ2-3; 8 bases fit TRBD1. In germline, CDR1 is MGHDK, CDR2 SYGVNS. J gave up 0 bases and V 3 bases, and 17 bases lay outside the gene matches. The CDR3 extends over 20 amino acids. The CDR3 bases are TGTGCCAGCAGTGAGGGTATGACAGGGGAGAGGGTAACTAGCACAGATACGCAGTATTTT. This codes for CASSEGMTGERVTSTDTQYF.

In the case of this clonotype: The germline gene is not matched at one end of the junction; a read error may be the cause. The J gene is TRBJ1-5, the V gene TRBV5-6, with TRBD1 matching 7 bases. The CDR3 runs 16 residues. CDR1 SGHDT and CDR2 YYEEEE come from the germline V gene. CDR3 sequence: CASSLVGTVDNEPQHF. In nucleotides, the CDR3 is TGTGCCAGCAGCTTGGTCGGGACAGTGGACAATGAGCCCCAGCATTTT.

Concerning this clonotype: Given the absence of the conserved phenylalanine or tryptophan at the CDR3 end, a read error is likely. The rearrangement joins TRBV2 to TRBJ2-7, with TRBD2 matching over 11 bases. Per the germline V gene, CDR1 is SNHLY and CDR2 is FYNNEI. The CDR3 has 14 amino acids. The CDR3 reads CASSVGSGRAEQYS. The DNA for the CDR3 is TGCGCCAGCAGTGTAGGTAGCGGGAGGGCGGAGCAGTACTCC.

This chain links TRBV2 with TRBJ1-5; D gene unclear. CDR1 and CDR2 (germline): SNHLY, FYNNEI. CDR3 length equals 14 residues. Trimming removed 4 bases from V and 0 bases from J, with 7 bases in between. For the CDR3, the DNA is TGTGCCAGCAGTGCCCTGAATAGCAATCAGCCCCAGCATTTT. Its translation is CASSALNSNQPQHF.